The T cell receptor beta chain under discussion was sequenced for a study of human CD8 memory T cell subsets. Study-level findings and limits: The sequencing covered T cell receptor beta chains alone. Similarly high diversity was seen in stem-like memory and precursor exhausted T cells, but not in effector memory cells. Repertoires of stem-like memory and precursor exhausted T cells showed minimal mutual overlap.

Germline values: CDR1 DFQATT, CDR2 SNEGSKA (reference sequence). The CDR3 runs to 14 residues. RNA came from duplicate vials of some 140,000 sorted CD8+ T cells per subset. This clonotype is labeled large based on frequency. Its cognate antigen is unknown. Preparation of the TCR beta libraries relied on UMI-labeled 5' RACE. TCRdb reprocessed the 5' RACE reads and keeps a single row for each CDR3 protein, giving no DNA. The sample table sets out around 4,900 distinct CDR3 sequences. The chain combines TRBV20-1 with TRBJ1-5. This sequence was found in a human donor in good health. Sequencing was performed on CD8+ T cells from PBMCs. CDR3 sequence reads: CSARVGRGGQPQHF.